This T cell receptor beta chain was profiled in a study of blood T cell repertoires in COVID-19. At the level of the study: Specimens from acute and convalescent COVID-19 originated in the United States, Italy and Spain. Sources were T cells, B-cell-depleted T cells, or PBMCs; the material itself was cDNA or gDNA.

The CDR3 runs to 13 residues. Germline V lookup: CDR1 SGHTA, CDR2 FQGTGA. Trimming took 8 bases from V and 6 from J, leaving 17 bases between them. As processed by the authors: Using reference gene primer amplification, nucleated cell counts were estimated. The data were produced by immunoSEQ multiplex PCR, yet TCRdb's version contains in-frame clones alone and is incomplete. V and J calls and clone size are given by that table; D and trimming were obtained from the DNA. Of about 130,000 clones in the sample, approximately 84% are singletons; the top ten hold about 13%. V and J are TRBV7-3 and TRBJ2-7; D possibly corresponds to TRBD2 (6 bases). The sample taken for sequencing was peripheral blood. The TCR was taken from a human donor in a cohort sampled during active COVID-19. CDR3 sequence: CASSGRPRGEQYF. In DNA, the CDR3 is TGTGCCAGCTCGGGGCGGCCGCGGGGCGAGCAGTACTTC.